Below, 14 T cell receptor beta chains from the same sample are listed, as sequenced in a study of chemoradiotherapy in HPV16-positive cancers. Clones were sequenced by immunoSEQ multiplex PCR, and TCRdb holds only the in-frame ones, with some missing. The data hold about 21,000 clones, with about 90% observed a single time. This material consisted of blood, taken from a patient who underwent chemoradiotherapy. The receptors here all came from a human donor with HPV-associated anogenital cancer.

The chain links TRBV9 to TRBJ2-3; TRBD2 matches 9 bases. The CDR3 consists of 14 residues. With V trimmed by 3 bases and J by 4 bases, 3 bases remained unmatched. Per the germline V gene, CDR1 is SGDLS and CDR2 is YYNGEE. The CDR3 DNA follows: TGTGCCAGCAGCGCAGTAGCGGGAGCAGATACGCAGTATTTT. Protein sequence: CASSAVAGADTQYF.

The rearrangement joins TRBV9 to TRBJ2-7; TRBD1 agrees at 7 bases. The CDR3 runs 15 residues. Germline CDR1 and CDR2: SGDLS and YYNGEE. The J segment lost 0 bases and the V segment lost 0 bases, leaving 3 bases of the junction unmatched. The chain's CDR3 is CASSVETGYSYEQYF. For the CDR3, the DNA is TGTGCCAGCAGCGTAGAGACAGGGTACTCCTACGAGCAGTACTTC. The variable domain in full, completed from reference TRBV9 and TRBJ2-7, reads DSGVTQTPKHLITATGQRVTLRCSPRSGDLSVYWYQQSLDQGLQFLIQYYNGEERAKGNILERFSAQQFPDLHSELNLSSLELGDSALYFCASSVETGYSYEQYFGPGTRLTVT.

The chain is built from TRBV11-2 and TRBJ2-2; D might be TRBD1 (5 bases). CDR3 size: 15 residues. The germline V gene has CDR1 SGHAT and CDR2 FQNNGV. The germline V and J ends were trimmed by 6 bases and 3 bases, with 14 bases remaining between them. CDR3 coding DNA: TGTGCCAGCAGACAGTGGGGCGTCGACACCGGGGAGCTGTTTTTT. This translates into CASRQWGVDTGELFF.

The chain joins TRBV5-3 to TRBJ1-2, with 7 bases fitting TRBD1. TRBV5-3 is identified as an open reading frame with a role that is uncertain. Trimming took 2 bases from V and 3 from J; bases not matched to a gene: 10. The CDR3 has 16 amino acids. CDR3 nucleotides: TGTGCCAGAAGCTTCGGGACAGTAGGGTACGACTATGGCTACACCTTC. Protein: CARSFGTVGYDYGYTF.

This rearrangement joins TRBV5-1 to TRBJ1-5; perhaps TRBD1 as D (6 bases). The ends were cut back, 2 bases at V and 5 bases at J, with 8 bases in the middle. The length of the CDR3 is 13 residues. Germline-derived CDR1 and CDR2 are SGHRS and YFSETQ. Here the CDR3 DNA reads TGCGCCAGCAGCTTCGAGGGGGATCAGCCCCAGCATTTT. Amino acids: CASSFEGDQPQHF.

The chain joins TRBV5-1 to TRBJ2-2, with D tentatively TRBD2 (6 bases). The CDR3 covers 14 residues. V was pared by 5 bases and J by 1 base, with 9 bases between. Germline V lookup: CDR1 SGHRS, CDR2 YFSETQ. The CDR3 protein is CASRGTLNTGELFF. In DNA form, the CDR3 reads TGCGCCAGCAGAGGGACTTTGAACACCGGGGAGCTGTTTTTT.

V and J are TRBV7-9 and TRBJ2-5; unclear D gene. V was shortened by 1 base and J by 5 bases, with 14 bases between the two germline ends. The CDR3 sequence is 15 residues long. Per the germline V gene, CDR1 is SEHNR and CDR2 is FQNEAQ (reference sequence). CDR3 coding DNA: TGTGCCAGCAGCTTAGAGAGGTCTGGGCGGGAGACCCAGTACTTC. This sequence encodes CASSLERSGRETQYF.

This clone was observed once. This chain links TRBV15 with TRBJ1-2; possible D gene TRBD1, 6 bases. In germline, CDR1 is LNHNV, CDR2 YYDKDF (reference sequence). CDR3 size: 14 residues. Trimming removed 8 bases at V and 2 bases at J, with 15 bases between. This CDR3 is CATRAGGANYGYTF. DNA of the CDR3: TGTGCCACCCGAGCGGGGGGGGCGAACTATGGCTACACCTTC.

V and J are TRBV28 and TRBJ1-1, with TRBD1 matching 7 bases. The J segment lost 1 base and the V segment lost 9 bases, leaving 17 bases of the junction unmatched. Germline values: CDR1 MDHEN, CDR2 SYDVKM. The CDR3 covers 17 residues. The CDR3 sequence: CASPAGALQGRNTEAFF. The CDR3 DNA is TGTGCCAGTCCGGCTGGGGCCCTACAGGGGAGGAACACTGAAGCTTTCTTT. Filled out from reference TRBV28 and TRBJ1-1, the complete variable domain reads DVKVTQSSRYLVKRTGEKVFLECVQDMDHENMFWYRQDPGLGLRLIYFSYDVKMKEKGDIPEGYSVSREKKERFSLILESASTNQTSMYLCASPAGALQGRNTEAFFGQGTRLTVV.

This rearrangement joins TRBV7-2 to TRBJ2-2; D is ambiguous. V was pared by 2 bases and J by 5 bases, with 12 bases between. Germline V gene sequence: CDR1 SGHTA, CDR2 FQGNSA. The CDR3 covers 15 residues. The CDR3 DNA reads as TGTGCCAGCAGCTTAAACCCGGGCCGGACCGGGGAGCTGTTTTTT. As protein: CASSLNPGRTGELFF.

The chain carries TRBV5-8 and TRBJ1-6; the D is unclear. This CDR3 has 14 residues. With 4 bases removed from V and 8 bases from J, the gap between germline ends came to 13 bases. Germline CDR1 and CDR2: SGHTS and YDEGEE. The CDR3 coding sequence is TGTGCCAGCAGCCCCGCCCGATACGATTCACCCCTCCACTTT. Its protein is CASSPARYDSPLHF.

J is TRBJ1-6 and V is TRBV9; tentatively, D is TRBD1 (6 bases). Germline-derived CDR1 and CDR2 are SGDLS and YYNGEE. The V end lost 4 bases, the J end lost 5 bases, and 13 bases lay between the germline ends. The CDR3 length is 15 residues. CDR3 nucleotide sequence: TGTGCCAGCAGCACCAGACAGGACAATAATTCACCCCTCCACTTT. It encodes CASSTRQDNNSPLHF.

This CDR3 is CASSRTLSYNEQFF. The CDR3 bases are TGTGCCAGCAGCCGGACCCTCTCCTACAATGAGCAGTTCTTC. J is TRBJ2-1 and V is TRBV7-2; D call uncertain. CDR1 is SGHTA and CDR2 is FQGNSA in the germline V gene. This CDR3 has 14 residues. V lost 5 bases to trimming and J lost 0 bases, with 8 bases between them.

The rearrangement links TRBV7-9 to TRBJ1-2, with TRBD1 matching over 12 bases. The CDR3 is 16 amino acids. Trimming cost V 5 bases and J 3 bases; bases outside gene matches: 7. The germline CDR1 and CDR2 sequences are SEHNR and FQNEAQ (reference sequence). The CDR3 here is CASSRSGTGGHYGYTF. CDR3 bases: TGTGCCAGCAGCCGATCCGGGACAGGGGGCCACTATGGCTACACCTTC.